This section outlines one T cell receptor (beta chain) sequence together with its context. Which antigen it targets is not known. No base qualities exist here, and no much larger clone lies one base off it. The data are from a study of CD4 T cells in relation to SARS-CoV-2 and coronaviruses (dated by TCRdb to the early 2020s). The study in broad terms: Patient-derived lymphoblastoid cell lines were used to map the HLA restriction of shared crossreactive spike epitopes. At the level of individual TCR clonotypes, the study measured memory CD4+ T cell crossreactivity between SARS-CoV-2 spike protein and common cold coronavirus spike proteins. The Adaptive Biotechnologies TCR-sequencing kit was used for samples from three pre-COVID donors and for the naive versus memory experiments, whereas the other data were Illumina-based. For other donors in the study, expansion assays were sequenced with a different, Illumina-based TCR-beta assay.

From cysteine to phenylalanine, the CDR3 is 17 amino acids long. The sequence is cut down to CDR3 DNA, 51 bases in frame from base 1. Clipping removes 5 bases from V and 4 bases from J, with 16 as the unmatched junction base count. Reading the germline V gene gives CDR1 MDHEN and CDR2 SYDVKM. Broad study findings and their caveats: The study was constrained by small numbers of patients and of tested TCRs. In about 60% of donors, memory CD4+ clonotypes turned up that crossrecognized SARS-CoV-2 and at least one common cold coronavirus spike. Pre-pandemic and post-infection samples were not both contributed by any donor, so tracing of the source of pre-existing responses was limited. Sequencing naive versus memory cells indicated that the assay picks up memory recall responses, not primary responses primed during culture. Compared with monoreactive clones, crossreactive clones had significantly weaker SARS-CoV-2-driven expansion, a result consistent with antigenic imprinting. Because the crossreactivity analysis focused on spike protein, crossreactivity against other viral proteins was not assessed.

Deep-resolution immunoSEQ TCR-beta sequencing was performed on DNA from uncultured naive and memory CD4+ T cells. The authors' pipeline ran thus. Preprocessing removed nonproductive sequences and CDR3s not starting with C, not ending with F or W, or shorter than 7 amino acids. Cultured and uncultured naive and memory CD4+ repertoires were searched for previously identified spike- and CEF-reactive CDR3s. CDR3 homology was measured as pairwise Levenshtein distance, computed with the stringdist R package after trimming three terminal residues from each end. TCRdb holds this immuneACCESS table with in-frame rearrangements only. Some clones are missing; in checked studies, unresolved V genes explain under half, and the rest has no known cause. Clonal size and the V and J genes are those of that table, whereas D and trimming came from the DNA. The sample includes some 69,000 clones, with approximately 94% observed a single time. The ten largest clones represent around 0.13% of the sample.

CD4+ T cells from unexposed donors were collected before the COVID-19 pandemic (2011-2018). To separate naive from memory CD4+ T cells, cryopreserved PBMCs first underwent CD4 enrichment and then EasySep naive CD4+ T cell enrichment. Leukapheresis product for the unexposed donors was purchased commercially. PBMCs were isolated from leukapheresis product or whole blood by Ficoll-Paque PLUS gradient centrifugation. PBMCs were either cryopreserved at -140 degrees C or used fresh in the expansion assay. The QIAamp Micro DNA Kit was used to extract genomic DNA from the CD4+ T cells. This receptor was obtained from a human donor in good health. The chain links TRBV28 with TRBJ2-5, with TRBD2 identical over 7 junction bases. Sequencing used naive CD4+ T cells from PBMCs. The cell subset or site label for this specimen denotes: naive CD4+ T cells isolated by negative enrichment. The CDR3 reads CASSPPGGMASGETQYF. The nucleotide sequence is TGTGCCAGCAGTCCTCCTGGGGGGATGGCTAGCGGAGAGACCCAGTACTTC.